The 30 T cell receptor beta chains presented below share a single source sample, sequenced in a study of early T cells in non-severe SARS-CoV-2 infection. TCRdb reprocessed the 5' RACE reads via MiXCR and lists one record per CDR3 protein. The table has tens of thousands of distinct CDR3 sequences, approximately 12% seen once. The specimen was whole blood, collected at baseline. The receptors originated from an adult who was a healthcare worker with PCR-confirmed SARS-CoV-2 infection or an uninfected control (not recorded which).

This clonotype was detected ten times or more. The chain carries TRBV9 and TRBJ2-1; 13 positions match TRBD2. Germline V lookup: CDR1 SGDLS, CDR2 YYNGEE. Trimming took 4 bases from V and 3 from J; bases not matched to a gene: 7. The CDR3 sequence is 17 residues long. This CDR3 is CASSPRLAGGLYNEQFF. The CDR3 DNA reads as TGTGCCAGCAGCCCTCGACTAGCGGGGGGACTCTACAATGAGCAGTTCTTC.

This clonotype occurred a few times. An end of the junction differs from the germline gene, which may be a read error. The genes are TRBV7-9 and TRBJ1-2; D is perhaps TRBD1 (5 bases). CDR1 SEHNR and CDR2 FQNEAQ come from the germline V gene (reference sequence). This CDR3 is built from 11 residues. CDR3 protein: CASSGGLSLSF. CDR3 in DNA: TGTGCCAGCAGCGGGGGACTTTCTCTCTCCTTC.

The genes are TRBV18 and TRBJ1-1; a possible D gene is TRBD1 (6 bases). Germline V lookup: CDR1 KGHSH, CDR2 LQKENI. Between the trimmed V and J ends, which lost 2 bases and 6 bases, there was a span of 16 bases. The CDR3 has 15 amino acids. CDR3 residues: CASSPGGAGYAEAFF. Here the CDR3 DNA reads TGTGCCAGCTCACCAGGGGGCGCGGGCTACGCTGAAGCTTTCTTT. Full variable domain (outside the CDR3, taken from reference TRBV18 and TRBJ1-1): NAGVMQNPRHLVRRRGQEARLRCSPMKGHSHVYWYRQLPEEGLKFMVYLQKENIIDESGMPKERFSAEFPKEGPSILRIQQVVRGDSAAYFCASSPGGAGYAEAFFGQGTRLTVV.

This clonotype was recorded a few times. This chain links TRBV3-1 with TRBJ2-6, with TRBD1 as a possible D gene (5 bases). Germline V lookup: CDR1 LGHDT, CDR2 YNNKEL (reference sequence). The germline V and J ends were trimmed by 0 bases and 4 bases, with 13 bases remaining between them. The CDR3 loop spans 17 amino acids. CDR3 region: CASSQDRALGGANVLTF. The CDR3 nucleotides read TGTGCCAGCAGCCAAGACAGGGCCCTAGGGGGGGCCAACGTCCTGACTTTC.

This clonotype was found a few times. The chain employs TRBV12-3 or TRBV12-4 and TRBJ2-1; possibly TRBD2 for D (5 bases). The ends were cut back, 6 bases at V and 10 bases at J, with 19 bases in the middle. This CDR3 spans 14 amino acids. This CDR3 reads CASSPRRVATEQFF. CDR3 nucleotides: TGTGCCAGCAGCCCCCGTAGAGTAGCGACGGAGCAGTTCTTC.

In DNA form, the CDR3 reads TGCGCCAGCAGCTTACAGGACGTTAGCTACAATGAGCAGTTCTTC. It encodes CASSLQDVSYNEQFF. The gene calls are TRBV5-1 and TRBJ2-1; D is perhaps TRBD1 (5 bases). The germline V and J ends were trimmed by 2 bases and 3 bases, with 12 bases remaining between them. The CDR3 runs to 15 residues. Germline CDR1 and CDR2: SGHRS and YFSETQ.

The chain links TRBV5-1 to TRBJ2-1; D is perhaps TRBD1 or TRBD2 (5 bases each). The ends were cut back, 2 bases at V and 6 bases at J, with 6 bases in the middle. Germline CDR1 SGHRS, CDR2 YFSETQ. This CDR3 region has 12 residues. The CDR3, as DNA: TGCGCCAGCAGCTTTGGGGGCAATGAGCAGTTCTTC. Protein sequence: CASSFGGNEQFF.

CDR3 region: CSASGAVGVGELFF. The CDR3, as DNA: TGCAGTGCCAGCGGGGCAGTCGGCGTCGGGGAGCTGTTTTTT. The chain has TRBV20-1 and TRBJ2-2; 7 bases line up with TRBD2. Per germline, CDR1 DFQATT and CDR2 SNEGSKA (reference sequence). J gave up 7 bases and V 6 bases, and 11 bases lay outside the gene matches. The CDR3 is 14 amino acids.

V and J are TRBV7-6 and TRBJ1-1; tentative D call: TRBD1 (6 bases). This CDR3 has 15 residues. Trimming shortened V by 4 bases and J by 0 bases, and 12 bases separated the two germline ends. Germline V CDR1 and CDR2: SGHVS, FNYEAQ. The DNA for the CDR3 is TGTGCCAGCAGCTCCCTAAGGGGGATGAACACTGAAGCTTTCTTT. Its protein product is CASSSLRGMNTEAFF.

This clonotype was counted only a few times. The chain carries TRBV30 and TRBJ2-1; TRBD2 matches 7 bases. The germline gives CDR1 GTSNPN, CDR2 SVGIG (reference sequence). The CDR3 has 14 amino acids. J lost 7 bases, V lost 0 bases, and 6 bases had no gene match. In nucleotides, the CDR3 is TGTGCCTGGAGTGTACACGCGGGAGCTAATGAGCAGTTCTTC. As protein: CAWSVHAGANEQFF.

This clonotype was seen repeatedly, ten times or more. V is TRBV5-1 and J is TRBJ1-2, with D unresolved. Germline V gene sequence: CDR1 SGHRS, CDR2 YFSETQ. V lost 0 bases and J 2 bases, leaving 11 bases between the germline ends. The length of the CDR3 is 15 residues. CDR3 coding DNA: TGCGCCAGCAGCTTGGACGACCGCCGGAACTATGGCTACACCTTC. Encoded protein: CASSLDDRRNYGYTF.

J is TRBJ2-1 and V is TRBV6-6, with 7 bases identical to TRBD2. The length of the CDR3 is 15 residues. The germline V gene encodes CDR1 MNHNY and CDR2 SVGAGI (reference sequence). Losses at the gene ends were 4 bases for V and 4 bases for J; bases not matched to a gene: 7. The CDR3 here is CASSFGGGDYNEQFF. The CDR3 region has the DNA TGTGCCAGCAGTTTTGGTGGGGGGGATTACAATGAGCAGTTCTTC.

In its sample, this clonotype was seen a few times. The V gene is TRBV24-1, the J gene TRBJ2-3; 10 bases line up with TRBD2. The CDR3 covers 15 residues. Germline V CDR1 and CDR2: KGHDR, SFDVKD. V lost 5 bases to trimming and J lost 5 bases; unmatched junction nucleotides: 6. The CDR3 DNA reads as TGTGCCACCAGTGTGGGGCTAGCGGGGGTAGATACGCAGTATTTT. It codes for CATSVGLAGVDTQYF.

This clonotype was counted only a few times. The J gene is TRBJ1-5, the V gene TRBV28; D is undetermined. The CDR3 consists of 10 residues. The V end lost 10 bases, the J end lost 5 bases, and 6 bases lay between the germline ends. Germline CDR1 MDHEN, CDR2 SYDVKM. The CDR3 region is CATGDQPQHF. CDR3 nucleotides: TGTGCCACCGGAGATCAGCCCCAGCATTTT.

V and J are TRBV6-1 and TRBJ1-6, with TRBD1 matching over 7 bases. The junction had 8 bases not matched to a gene; V was cut back by 2 bases and J by 7 bases. Germline V gene sequence: CDR1 MNHNS, CDR2 SASEGT. The CDR3 is made up of 16 amino acids. As DNA, the CDR3 is TGTGCCAGCAGTGAAACCGACAGGGCCCTAAATTCACCCCTCCACTTT. Translated: CASSETDRALNSPLHF.

This sequence joins TRBV5-6 and TRBJ1-3; maybe TRBD1 (6 bases). V lost 5 bases and J lost 0, with 15 bases in between. The CDR3 runs to 16 residues. Germline CDR1 is SGHDT and CDR2 is YYEEEE. CDR3: CASSRADRYSGNTIYF. The CDR3 bases are TGTGCCAGCAGTCGCGCGGACAGATACTCTGGAAACACCATATATTTT.

This clonotype came up a few times. The genes are TRBV28 and TRBJ2-7, with 10 bases lining up with TRBD1. CDR1 is MDHEN, CDR2 SYDVKM, per germline. The trim removed 4 bases at V and 3 bases at J, leaving 15 bases unmatched. There are 18 residues in the CDR3. CDR3 region: CASSYWGQGSFPLYEQYF. The CDR3 DNA sequence: TGTGCCAGCAGTTATTGGGGACAGGGGAGTTTTCCCCTCTACGAGCAGTACTTC. The full variable domain, completed using reference TRBV28 and TRBJ2-7, is DVKVTQSSRYLVKRTGEKVFLECVQDMDHENMFWYRQDPGLGLRLIYFSYDVKMKEKGDIPEGYSVSREKKERFSLILESASTNQTSMYLCASSYWGQGSFPLYEQYFGPGTRLTVT.

There are a few counts of this clonotype. The V and J genes are TRBV5-1 and TRBJ2-1; TRBD2 matches 11 bases. The V and J ends lost 3 bases and 8 bases, in that order; junction bases with no gene match: 10. CDR1 is SGHRS and CDR2 is YFSETQ in the germline V gene. The CDR3 contains 16 residues. The CDR3: CASSSQLAGATDEQFF. The CDR3 coding sequence is TGCGCCAGCAGCTCCCAACTAGCGGGAGCCACAGATGAGCAGTTCTTC.

This clonotype was detected many times. J is TRBJ2-7 and V is TRBV18; D gene ambiguous. V was cut by 4 bases and J by 3 bases, with 13 bases left in between. CDR3 length: 14 residues. The germline gives CDR1 KGHSH, CDR2 LQKENI. Here the CDR3 DNA reads TGTGCCAGCTCACTCCCTAGTAGGTTCTACGAGCAGTACTTC. Its protein is CASSLPSRFYEQYF.

This clonotype was found once. V is TRBV5-1 and J is TRBJ2-1; 10 bases align to TRBD2. This CDR3 spans 16 amino acids. CDR1 is SGHRS, CDR2 YFSETQ, per germline. Trimming took 4 bases from V and 5 from J; bases not matched to a gene: 9. DNA of the CDR3: TGCGCCAGCAGCCTACGGGGACTAGCGAACCACAATGAGCAGTTCTTC. It is translated as CASSLRGLANHNEQFF. Full variable domain (outside the CDR3, taken from reference TRBV5-1 and TRBJ2-1): KAGVTQTPRYLIKTRGQQVTLSCSPISGHRSVSWYQQTPGQGLQFLFEYFSETQRNKGNFPGRFSGRQFSNSRSEMNVSTLELGDSALYLCASSLRGLANHNEQFFGPGTRLTVL.

This clonotype came up many times. The chain uses TRBV9 and TRBJ2-2, with D maybe TRBD2 (5 bases). CDR1 is SGDLS and CDR2 is YYNGEE in the germline V gene. The V gene lost 3 bases and the J gene lost 5 bases, with 8 bases spanning the gap. The CDR3 is made up of 13 amino acids. The CDR3 nucleotides read TGTGCCAGCAGCGCTGAGCGGACCGGGGAGCTGTTTTTT. Its protein product is CASSAERTGELFF.

There are many counts of this clonotype. The chain is built from TRBV6-6 and TRBJ1-5; D is ambiguous. The CDR3 consists of 18 residues. Germline assignment: CDR1 MNHNY and CDR2 SVGAGI (reference sequence). The germline V and J ends were trimmed by 6 bases and 0 bases, with 21 bases remaining between them. CDR3 sequence reads: CASRPPPGWVDSNQPQHF. The CDR3, as DNA: TGTGCCAGCAGGCCGCCGCCCGGGTGGGTGGATAGCAATCAGCCCCAGCATTTT.

This clonotype appeared a single time. The J gene is TRBJ1-1, the V gene TRBV6-2 or TRBV6-3; D possibly corresponds to TRBD1 (5 bases). The length of the CDR3 is 13 residues. Trimming shortened V by 7 bases and J by 5 bases, and 14 bases separated the two germline ends. The germline V gene has CDR1 MNHEY and CDR2 SVGEGT. The CDR3 DNA sequence: TGTGCCAGCACCTACGGGGGGTGGACTGAAGCTTTCTTT. This encodes CASTYGGWTEAFF.

This chain links TRBV5-1 with TRBJ2-5, with D possibly TRBD2 on 5 matching bases. The V gene's germline CDR1 is SGHRS and CDR2 YFSETQ. The CDR3 spans 13 residues. V dropped 0 bases and J dropped 5 bases, with 8 bases sitting between them. In nucleotides, the CDR3 is TGCGCCAGCAGCTTGGAATTAGCGGAGACCCAGTACTTC. Translated, it gives CASSLELAETQYF.

In its sample, this clonotype was seen many times. This sequence joins TRBV18 and TRBJ1-1; unclear D gene. The germline V gene encodes CDR1 KGHSH and CDR2 LQKENI. Trimming removed 2 bases from V and 0 bases from J, with 7 bases in between. CDR3 length: 14 amino acids. CDR3 nucleotide sequence: TGTGCCAGCTCACCAAACACGCTGAACACTGAAGCTTTCTTT. Its translation is CASSPNTLNTEAFF. The variable domain in full, completed from reference TRBV18 and TRBJ1-1, reads NAGVMQNPRHLVRRRGQEARLRCSPMKGHSHVYWYRQLPEEGLKFMVYLQKENIIDESGMPKERFSAEFPKEGPSILRIQQVVRGDSAAYFCASSPNTLNTEAFFGQGTRLTVV.

This clonotype was counted between two and nine times. CDR3: CASSPPDRGPYEQYF. The CDR3 region has the DNA TGTGCCAGCAGCCCGCCGGACAGGGGACCCTACGAGCAGTACTTC. The rearrangement links TRBV6-6 to TRBJ2-7, with TRBD1 identical over 9 bases. The CDR3 has 15 amino acids. Germline CDR1 reads MNHNY; CDR2 reads SVGAGI (reference sequence). After removal of 6 bases from V and 2 bases from J, the junction contained 8 bases not matched to a gene.

This clonotype was recorded many times. V and J are TRBV7-8 and TRBJ2-3; TRBD2 might be the D (6 bases). Looked up from germline, CDR1 is SGHVS and CDR2 is FQNEAQ. Trimming stripped 4 bases from V and 4 bases from J, with 9 bases between. This CDR3 is 13 amino acids long. The CDR3 reads CASSSGSPDTQYF. In DNA form, the CDR3 reads TGTGCCAGCAGCTCCGGGAGTCCAGATACGCAGTATTTT.

This clonotype was picked up many times. V usage is TRBV9 and J usage is TRBJ1-5; D unresolved. This CDR3 has 14 residues. V lost 1 base to trimming and J lost 5 bases, with 10 bases between them. CDR1 SGDLS and CDR2 YYNGEE come from the germline V gene. CDR3 sequence reads: CASSVSGKDQPQHF. Here the CDR3 DNA reads TGTGCCAGCAGCGTAAGTGGTAAAGATCAGCCCCAGCATTTT. Using reference TRBV9 and TRBJ1-5 for the parts outside the CDR3, the full variable domain is DSGVTQTPKHLITATGQRVTLRCSPRSGDLSVYWYQQSLDQGLQFLIQYYNGEERAKGNILERFSAQQFPDLHSELNLSSLELGDSALYFCASSVSGKDQPQHFGDGTRLSIL.

This clonotype was seen ten or more times. The V gene is TRBV3-1, the J gene TRBJ1-1; 8 nucleotides match TRBD1. The CDR3 runs to 16 residues. V dropped 0 bases and J dropped 1; count of bases not matched to a gene: 4. Germline V lookup: CDR1 LGHDT, CDR2 YNNKEL (reference sequence). The CDR3 bases are TGTGCCAGCAGCCAAGATCCGACAGGGGCGAACACTGAAGCTTTCTTT. The encoded protein is CASSQDPTGANTEAFF.

This rearrangement joins TRBV7-2 to TRBJ2-7, with D maybe TRBD1 (5 bases). The V gene's germline CDR1 is SGHTA and CDR2 FQGNSA. This CDR3 is built from 14 residues. The ends were cut back, 4 bases at V and 2 bases at J, with 12 bases in the middle. CDR3 protein: CASSSQGGTYEQYF. The CDR3 nucleotides read TGTGCCAGCAGCTCCCAGGGCGGAACCTACGAGCAGTACTTC.